Below are 8 T cell receptor beta chains sequenced from a single sample in a study of T cell responses to AZD1222 COVID-19 vaccine. Libraries were prepared by immunoSEQ multiplex PCR; TCRdb keeps only in-frame clonotypes and omits some of them. The data show roughly 150,000 clones, with about 91% seen just once and around 10% held by the top ten. The sample in question was peripheral blood, obtained 28 days after the second AZD1222 dose. The receptors come from an adult who received the AZD1222 COVID-19 vaccine.

The chain joins TRBV18 to TRBJ2-1; D might be TRBD2 (6 bases). V dropped 1 base and J dropped 15 bases, with 13 bases sitting between them. CDR3 size: 12 residues. Germline V lookup: CDR1 KGHSH, CDR2 LQKENI. The CDR3 sequence: CASSPRDLGAFF. The DNA for the CDR3 is TGTGCCAGCTCACCACGGGACTTAGGGGCGTTCTTC.

The V and J genes are TRBV7-3 and TRBJ2-3; 14 bases match TRBD2. The germline gives CDR1 SGHTA, CDR2 FQGTGA. J gave up 4 bases and V 4 bases, and 4 bases lay outside the gene matches. The CDR3 spans 16 residues. In DNA, the CDR3 is TGTGCCAGCAGCTCCGGGACTAGCGGGGGAGCAGATACGCAGTATTTT. This sequence encodes CASSSGTSGGADTQYF.

The rearrangement uses TRBV19 and TRBJ1-1; D is possibly TRBD1 (5 bases). Germline-derived CDR1 and CDR2 are LNHDA and SQIVND (reference sequence). The CDR3 is made up of 15 amino acids. V was shortened by 3 bases and J by 5 bases, with 16 bases between the two germline ends. CDR3 nucleotide sequence: TGTGCCAGTAGTATGGGCGGGACTCTGGGAACTGAAGCTTTCTTT. Protein sequence: CASSMGGTLGTEAFF. Based on the CDR3 plus reference TRBV19 and TRBJ1-1, the full variable domain is DGGITQSPKYLFRKEGQNVTLSCEQNLNHDAMYWYRQDPGQGLRLIYYSQIVNDFQKGDIAEGYSVSREKKESFPLTVTSAQKNPTAFYLCASSMGGTLGTEAFFGQGTRLTVV.

This clone was recorded once. J is TRBJ1-1 and V is TRBV12-3 or TRBV12-4; D unresolved. The CDR3 totals 13 residues. Deletions cut 6 bases from V and 4 bases from J, with 12 bases between. CDR3 in amino acids: CASSPQSGTEAFF. In nucleotides, the CDR3 is TGTGCCAGCAGCCCCCAGTCGGGCACTGAAGCTTTCTTT.

The chain combines TRBV28 with TRBJ1-2; no reliable D call. The CDR3 has 16 residues. The germline V gene has CDR1 MDHEN and CDR2 SYDVKM. The V and J ends lost 6 bases and 3 bases respectively, with 20 bases between them. CDR3 amino acids: CASSPLSFGTDYGYTF. The CDR3 DNA reads as TGTGCCAGCAGCCCTCTTTCTTTCGGCACTGACTATGGCTACACCTTC.

The chain employs TRBV2 and TRBJ2-5; D unresolved. The CDR3 loop spans 12 amino acids. Trimming pared 6 bases from V and 1 base from J, leaving 6 bases between. In germline, CDR1 is SNHLY, CDR2 FYNNEI. Here the CDR3 DNA reads TGTGCCAGCAGACCACTCCAAGAGACCCAGTACTTC. Its translation is CASRPLQETQYF.

The chain carries TRBV4-3 and TRBJ1-6; the D gene is possibly TRBD1 (6 bases). CDR3 length: 18 amino acids. V lost 0 bases and J 6 bases, leaving 18 bases between the germline ends. Germline V gives CDR1 LGHNA, CDR2 YSLEER. CDR3 nucleotide sequence: TGCGCCAGCAGCCAAGATCCGGAAAGCGGACAGATTAATTCACCCCTCCACTTT. Protein product: CASSQDPESGQINSPLHF.

This chain connects TRBV21-1 to TRBJ1-5. TRBV21-1 is recorded as a pseudogene. The CDR3 runs to 17 residues. The CDR3, as DNA: TGTGCCAGCCACTGGGGGGAGATTCAATGTAGCAATCAGCCCCAGCATTTT. This translates into CASHWGEIQCSNQPQHF.